This T cell receptor beta chain was identified during a study of CXCR3-negative and CXCR3-positive naive CD8 T cells. Worth noting for this clonotype: The antigen remains unidentified.

The CDR3 extends over 16 amino acids. Germline V CDR1 and CDR2: SEHNR, FQNEAQ (reference sequence). The study made its TRB cDNA libraries by 5' RACE, adding UMI labels. Reprocessing the 5' RACE reads, TCRdb reports a single entry for every CDR3 protein and omits DNA. This sample's table reports around 90,000 distinct CDR3 sequences. General study findings and limits: Naive cells positive for CXCR3 carried more hydrophobic TRB CDR3s than CXCR3-negative ones.

The V and J genes are TRBV7-9 and TRBJ2-7; without DNA, the TCRdb call of TRBD1 cannot be checked. Sample: naive CXCR3- CD8+ T cells from blood. Subset: CD45RO-CCR7+CD27+CD95- naive CD8+ T cells lacking CXCR3 (TNR3-). The sequence came from a human donor in good health. Some clones in this sample may be carry-over from other donors' samples. This CDR3 reads CASSYGERTRQYEQYF.